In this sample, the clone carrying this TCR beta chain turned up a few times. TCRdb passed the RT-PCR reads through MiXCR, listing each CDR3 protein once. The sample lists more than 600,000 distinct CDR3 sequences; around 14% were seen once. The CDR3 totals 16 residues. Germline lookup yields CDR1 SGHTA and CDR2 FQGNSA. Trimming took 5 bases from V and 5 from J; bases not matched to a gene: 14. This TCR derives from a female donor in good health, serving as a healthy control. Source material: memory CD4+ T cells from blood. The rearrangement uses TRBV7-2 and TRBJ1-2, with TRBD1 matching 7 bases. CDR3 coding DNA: TGTGCCAGCAGCCGCAGCCTTAGTGGGACAGAATATGGCTACACCTTC. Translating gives CASSRSLSGTEYGYTF.